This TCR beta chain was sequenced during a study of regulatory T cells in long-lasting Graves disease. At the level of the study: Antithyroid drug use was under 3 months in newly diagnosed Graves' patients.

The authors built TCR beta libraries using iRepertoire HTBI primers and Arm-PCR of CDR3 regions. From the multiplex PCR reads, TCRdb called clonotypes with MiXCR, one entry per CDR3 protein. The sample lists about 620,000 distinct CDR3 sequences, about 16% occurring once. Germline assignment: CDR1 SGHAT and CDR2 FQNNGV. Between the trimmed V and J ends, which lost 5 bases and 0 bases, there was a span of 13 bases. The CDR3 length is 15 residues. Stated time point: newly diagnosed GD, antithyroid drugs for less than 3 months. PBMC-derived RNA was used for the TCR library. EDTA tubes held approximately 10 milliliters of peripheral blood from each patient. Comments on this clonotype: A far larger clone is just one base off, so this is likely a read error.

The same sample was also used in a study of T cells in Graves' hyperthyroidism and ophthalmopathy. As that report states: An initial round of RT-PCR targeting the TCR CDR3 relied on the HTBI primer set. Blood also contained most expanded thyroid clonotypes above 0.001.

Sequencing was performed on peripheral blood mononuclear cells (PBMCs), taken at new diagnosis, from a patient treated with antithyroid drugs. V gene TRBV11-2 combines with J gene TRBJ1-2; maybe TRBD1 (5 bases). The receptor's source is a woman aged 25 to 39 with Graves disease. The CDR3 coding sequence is TGTGCCAGCAGCCGAGAGGGGCAGACTAACTATGGCTACACCTTC. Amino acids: CASSREGQTNYGYTF. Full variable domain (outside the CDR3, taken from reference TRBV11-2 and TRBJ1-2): EAGVAQSPRYKIIEKRQSVAFWCNPISGHATLYWYQQILGQGPKLLIQFQNNGVVDDSQLPKDRFSAERLKGVDSTLKIQPAKLEDSAVYLCASSREGQTNYGYTFGSGTRLTVV.